Listed below are T cell receptor beta chains from one sample, sequenced in a study of T cell repertoires in cytomegalovirus infection. The antigens for these receptors are not known. MiXCR, run by TCRdb on the reads, gives a single entry per CDR3 protein. The sample lists about 310,000 distinct CDR3 sequences, 25% seen once, with roughly 15% in the top ten. The sequenced sample was cultured PBMCs, obtained from culture after CMV antigen stimulation. Receptor source: a human donor in good health (CMV status not recorded). Some clones in this sample may be carry-over from other donors' samples. The CDR3 runs from the conserved cysteine through the conserved F or W. The D gene is left open where the match is weak. Only some rows state a clone size, as once, few, many or a class for expanded clones.

TRBJ2-1	TRBV18	TRBD2	few	CASSPPLAEYNEQFF	TGTGCCAGCTCACCACCGCTAGCGGAATACAATGAGCAGTTCTTC
TRBJ2-5	TRBV4-1	-	few	CASSQDWGSAQETQYF	TGCGCCAGCAGCCAAGATTGGGGTTCGGCTCAAGAGACCCAGTACTTC
TRBJ2-1	TRBV7-9	-	few	CASSLGLDALSGAYNEQFF	TGTGCCAGCAGCCTGGGACTCGACGCGCTGTCTGGGGCCTACAATGAGCAGTTCTTC
TRBJ2-3	TRBV12-3/TRBV12-4	-	many	CASSLSDTQYF	TGTGCCAGCAGCTTATCAGATACGCAGTATTTT
TRBJ1-5	TRBV2	-	-	CASSEGQGGYQPQHF	TGTGCCAGCAGTGAAGGGCAGGGTGGTTATCAGCCCCAGCATTTT
TRBJ2-7	TRBV28	TRBD1	-	CASSPPGQTSVQYF	TGTGCCAGCAGTCCCCCGGGACAGACATCGGTGCAGTACTTC
TRBJ2-5	TRBV7-2	TRBD2	few	CASSLAPSGQETQYF	TGTGCCAGCAGCTTAGCGCCTAGCGGCCAAGAGACCCAGTACTTC
TRBJ1-1	TRBV28	TRBD1	many	CASSSQTGRFAEAFF	TGTGCCAGCAGCTCCCAGACAGGGAGGTTCGCTGAAGCTTTCTTT
TRBJ2-1	TRBV6-2/TRBV6-3	TRBD2	few	CASSYTSSGSSEQFF	TGTGCCAGCAGTTACACGTCTAGCGGGAGTTCTGAGCAGTTCTTC
TRBJ2-5	TRBV14	TRBD2	few	CASSPQREFPETQYF	TGTGCCAGCAGCCCCCAGCGGGAGTTCCCAGAGACCCAGTACTTC
TRBJ2-1	TRBV5-4	-	few	CASSWIGGDEQFF	TGTGCCAGCAGCTGGATCGGCGGGGATGAGCAGTTCTTC
TRBJ2-1	TRBV10-3	TRBD2	-	CAIEGGGGYEQFF	TGTGCCATCGAAGGAGGCGGGGGGTATGAGCAGTTCTTC
TRBJ2-4	TRBV7-2	TRBD2	-	CASSLSRLAEQYF	TGTGCCAGCAGCTTAAGTAGACTAGCGGAACAGTACTTC
TRBJ2-3	TRBV6-5	-	few	CASSYSPASDTQYF	TGTGCCAGCAGTTACTCGCCTGCATCAGATACGCAGTATTTT
TRBJ1-5	TRBV12-3/TRBV12-4	-	-	CASSFSTSQPQHF	TGTGCCAGCAGTTTCAGCACATCCCAGCCCCAGCATTTT
TRBJ2-5	TRBV9	TRBD1	few	CASSLRTGRGQETQYF	TGTGCCAGCAGCCTAAGGACAGGAAGGGGTCAAGAGACCCAGTACTTC
TRBJ1-2	TRBV10-3	TRBD1	-	CAIREDRSYGYTF	TGTGCCATCAGGGAGGACAGGTCGTATGGCTACACCTTC
TRBJ2-7	TRBV7-2	-	many	CASSLGVGEQYF	TGTGCCAGCAGCTTGGGGGTAGGTGAGCAGTACTTC
TRBJ2-3	TRBV4-3	-	-	CASSQQGPNGGTDTQYF	TGCGCCAGCAGCCAACAGGGACCGAACGGGGGCACAGATACGCAGTATTTT
TRBJ2-1	TRBV6-5	TRBD2	-	CASSWGLAGGGEQFF	TGTGCCAGCAGTTGGGGACTAGCGGGAGGGGGAGAGCAGTTCTTC
TRBJ1-2	TRBV6-6	-	-	CASRPLLTGAYGYTF	TGTGCCAGCAGACCCCTACTAACAGGCGCGTATGGCTACACCTTC
TRBJ2-3	TRBV19	-	-	CASSIGDGYTDTQYF	TGTGCCAGTAGTATTGGGGACGGCTACACAGATACGCAGTATTTT
TRBJ2-4	TRBV12-3/TRBV12-4	TRBD1	few	CASSPTGGRKNIQYF	TGTGCCAGCAGCCCGACAGGGGGCAGAAAAAACATTCAGTACTTC
TRBJ2-3	TRBV5-5	-	-	CASSLGDADNTDTQYF	TGTGCCAGCAGCTTGGGGGATGCGGACAACACAGATACGCAGTATTTT
TRBJ2-1	TRBV11-2	TRBD2	-	CASSKLAGKNEQFF	TGTGCCAGCAGCAAGTTAGCGGGGAAAAATGAGCAGTTCTTC
TRBJ2-2	TRBV6-2/TRBV6-3	TRBD1	-	CASSYTLGNRGRTGELFF	TGTGCCAGCAGTTACACCCTCGGGAACAGGGGGCGTACCGGGGAGCTGTTTTTT
TRBJ1-5	TRBV19	-	-	CASSQQENQPQHF	TGTGCCAGTAGCCAACAGGAGAATCAGCCCCAGCATTTT
TRBJ1-1	TRBV5-3	-	-	CASSLPLKRGEAFF	TGTGCCAGCAGCTTGCCCTTAAAAAGGGGTGAAGCTTTCTTT
TRBJ1-5	TRBV6-2/TRBV6-3	TRBD1	few	CASSTRRTGGLESNQPQHF	TGTGCCAGCAGTACCCGAAGGACAGGGGGCTTGGAGAGCAATCAGCCCCAGCATTTT
TRBJ1-3	TRBV4-3	-	-	CASSQDARDYGNTIYF	TGCGCCAGCAGCCAAGATGCACGGGATTATGGAAACACCATATATTTT
TRBJ1-2	TRBV4-1	-	many	CASSSRLSNYGYTF	TGCGCCAGCAGCTCCCGCCTCAGTAACTATGGCTACACCTTC
TRBJ1-5	TRBV12-3/TRBV12-4	TRBD1	-	CASSLPQGAGNQPQHF	TGTGCCAGCAGTTTACCACAGGGGGCCGGCAATCAGCCCCAGCATTTT
TRBJ2-2	TRBV7-6	-	once	CASSLLLVGELFF	TGTGCCAGCAGCTTACTTCTTGTCGGGGAGCTGTTTTTT
TRBJ1-4	TRBV7-6	-	-	CASSRYRANEKLFF	TGTGCCAGCAGCCGTTACAGAGCTAATGAAAAACTGTTTTTT
TRBJ2-3	TRBV7-2	TRBD1	-	CASSSLGDSTDTQYF	TGTGCCAGCAGCTCCCTTGGGGACAGTACAGATACGCAGTATTTT
TRBJ2-7	TRBV3-1	-	-	CASSQGYQASYEQYF	TGTGCCAGCAGCCAAGGGTATCAGGCTTCCTACGAGCAGTACTTC
TRBJ2-7	TRBV5-1	TRBD1	once	CASSTGGGVYEQYF	TGCGCCAGCTCTACAGGGGGCGGCGTCTACGAGCAGTACTTC
TRBJ2-3	TRBV12-3/TRBV12-4	TRBD2	few	CASSVTSGSTDTQYF	TGTGCCAGCAGTGTAACTAGCGGGAGCACAGATACGCAGTATTTT
TRBJ1-1	TRBV7-9	TRBD1	-	CASSSGTVGETEAFF	TGTGCCAGCAGCTCCGGGACAGTGGGGGAAACTGAAGCTTTCTTT
TRBJ2-5	TRBV19	TRBD1	-	CASSIQGGLQETQYF	TGTGCCAGTAGTATACAAGGGGGCCTCCAAGAGACCCAGTACTTC
TRBJ2-1	TRBV6-1	-	few	CASSYKWLEQFF	TGTGCCAGCAGTTACAAGTGGCTTGAGCAGTTCTTC
TRBJ2-1	TRBV12-3/TRBV12-4	TRBD2	few	CANSSGLAVEQFF	TGTGCCAACAGTTCCGGACTAGCAGTAGAGCAGTTCTTC
TRBJ1-1	TRBV6-1	TRBD1	few	CASSNGQVEAFF	TGTGCCAGCAGTAACGGACAGGTTGAAGCTTTCTTT
TRBJ2-3	TRBV3-1	-	few	CASSQKAGANTQYF	TGTGCCAGCAGCCAAAAGGCAGGGGCAAATACGCAGTATTTT
TRBJ2-5	TRBV30	-	-	CAWGLQETQYF	TGTGCCTGGGGGCTTCAAGAGACCCAGTACTTC
TRBJ2-3	TRBV7-8	-	many	CASSPDRSRSTDTQYF	TGTGCCAGCAGCCCAGACAGGTCAAGGAGCACAGATACGCAGTATTTT
TRBJ2-3	TRBV27	TRBD2	-	CASRPLAGGPDTQYF	TGTGCCAGCAGACCTCTAGCGGGAGGGCCAGATACGCAGTATTTT
TRBJ2-1	TRBV7-2	-	many	CASSPGRRGFNEQFF	TGTGCCAGCAGCCCGGGCCGGAGGGGCTTCAATGAGCAGTTCTTC
TRBJ2-3	TRBV11-2	-	many	CASSLAQSTDTQYF	TGTGCCAGCAGCTTAGCCCAGTCCACAGATACGCAGTATTTT
TRBJ1-6	TRBV7-9	TRBD1	-	CASSLPDRVDSPLHF	TGTGCCAGCAGCCTTCCAGACAGGGTTGATTCACCCCTCCACTTT
TRBJ2-3	TRBV7-2	TRBD1	many	CASRGQGYTQYF	TGTGCCAGCAGGGGACAGGGTTATACGCAGTATTTT
TRBJ1-5	TRBV2	-	few	CASSDNTVGQPQHF	TGTGCCAGCAGCGACAATACTGTTGGGCAGCCCCAGCATTTT
TRBJ1-4	TRBV19	TRBD1	once	CASSKGTATNEKLFF	TGTGCCAGTAGTAAGGGGACAGCAACTAATGAAAAACTGTTTTTT
TRBJ2-3	TRBV28	TRBD1	many	CASSTQTGGRTDTQYF	TGTGCCAGCAGTACTCAGACAGGGGGAAGGACAGATACGCAGTATTTT